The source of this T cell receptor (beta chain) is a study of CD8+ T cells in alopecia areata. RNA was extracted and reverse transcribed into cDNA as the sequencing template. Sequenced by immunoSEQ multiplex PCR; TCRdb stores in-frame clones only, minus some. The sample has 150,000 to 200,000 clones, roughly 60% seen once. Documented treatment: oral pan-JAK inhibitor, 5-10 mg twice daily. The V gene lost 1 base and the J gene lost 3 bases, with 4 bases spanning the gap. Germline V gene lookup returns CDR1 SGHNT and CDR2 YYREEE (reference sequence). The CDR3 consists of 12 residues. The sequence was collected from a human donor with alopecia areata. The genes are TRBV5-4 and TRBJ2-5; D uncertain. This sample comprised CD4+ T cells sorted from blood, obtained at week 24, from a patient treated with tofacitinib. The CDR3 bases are TGTGCCAGCAGCTTGCCCAAAGAGACCCAGTACTTC. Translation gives CASSLPKETQYF. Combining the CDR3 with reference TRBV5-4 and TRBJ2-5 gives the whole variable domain ETGVTQSPTHLIKTRGQQVTLRCSSQSGHNTVSWYQQALGQGPQFIFQYYREEENGRGNFPPRFSGLQFPNYSSELNVNALELDDSALYLCASSLPKETQYFGPGTRLLVL.